The 26 T cell receptor beta chains given below trace back to one sample, sequenced in a study of tumor-infiltrating lymphocytes in primary liver carcinoma. Germline DNA was also extracted, with blood RNA taken from unsorted whole blood. Priming with a constant-region primer yielded TCR beta cDNA from about 480 ng total RNA. Libraries for TCR beta were built through three nested multiplex PCR rounds, which together made up a slightly modified ARM-PCR procedure. Rounds one and two of PCR, each of roughly 10 cycles, were primed with TRBV1-TRBV30 forward primers and a C-beta reverse primer. TCRdb recomputed calls from the multiplex PCR reads with MiXCR, one row per CDR3 protein. The sample includes some 320,000 distinct CDR3 sequences, 60% to 80% of them seen just once. Sequencing input: peripheral blood. The source of these receptors is a man aged 35 to 55 with primary liver carcinoma and hepatitis B virus infection.

Only one count was recorded for this clonotype. This likely comes from a read error, as the CDR3 has no conserved phenylalanine or tryptophan at its end. This chain uses TRBV5-4 with TRBJ2-2, with D possibly being TRBD1 or TRBD2 (5 bases each). The CDR3 is made up of 16 amino acids. Looked up from germline, CDR1 is SGHNT and CDR2 is YYREEE (reference sequence). Trimming cost V 3 bases and J 2 bases, with 14 bases left between them. The CDR3 is CASSSGRRVNTGELFL. The CDR3, as DNA: TGTGCCAGCAGCTCAGGGAGAAGGGTTAACACCGGGGAGCTGTTTTTG.

A word on this clonotype: Possible read error: a much larger clone is one base away. This chain joins TRBV6-5 and TRBJ2-7; 7 bases align to TRBD2. CDR1 and CDR2 (germline): MNHEY, SVGAGI. V trimming: 5 bases; J trimming: 2 bases; junction bases outside the gene matches: 9. There are 15 residues in the CDR3. The CDR3: CASSGFGTKTYEQYF. The CDR3 coding sequence is TGTGCCAGCAGTGGATTCGGGACTAAAACCTACGAGCAGTACTTC.

The sample holds one count of this clonotype. The junction departs from the called germline gene at one end, perhaps through a read error. The rearrangement links TRBV7-8 to TRBJ1-6, with 8 bases aligning to TRBD1. The CDR3 loop spans 14 amino acids. CDR1 is SGHVS and CDR2 is FQNEAQ in the germline V gene. For the CDR3, the DNA is TGTGCCAGCAGCCCACAGGGGGACAATTCACCCTTCCACTTT. Its translation is CASSPQGDNSPFHF. Together with reference TRBV7-8 and TRBJ1-6, the CDR3 gives the full variable domain: GAGVSQSPRYKVAKRGQDVALRCDPISGHVSLFWYQQALGQGPEFLTYFQNEAQLDKSGLPSDRFFAERPEGSVSTLKIQRTQQEDSAVYLCASSPQGDNSPFHFGNGTRLTVT.

Comments on this clonotype: A read error may account for a junction end that differs from germline. V gene TRBV7-9 combines with J gene TRBJ2-7, with D perhaps matching TRBD1 or TRBD2 (5 bases each). Germline CDR1 and CDR2: SEHNR and FQNEAQ (reference sequence). This CDR3 has 15 residues. The CDR3 nucleotides are TGTGTCAGCAGCTCGCTATCGGGGACCAGCGGTGAGCAGTACTTC. Its translation is CVSSSLSGTSGEQYF.

This clonotype was recorded at least ten times. J is TRBJ2-3 and V is TRBV5-4, with 10 nucleotides matching TRBD2. V lost 4 bases and J lost 8; bases outside the gene matches: 16. CDR3 length: 17 residues. Germline V lookup: CDR1 SGHNT, CDR2 YYREEE (reference sequence). CDR3 in DNA: TGTGCCAGCAGCGCCCCCGGGACTAGCGCTGGGGGGGTTACGCAGTATTTT. Translated, it gives CASSAPGTSAGGVTQYF.

In regard to this clonotype: The CDR3 carries no conserved terminal phenylalanine or tryptophan, so it likely arises from a read error. J is TRBJ2-6 and V is TRBV4-3, with TRBD2 as a possible D gene (5 bases). Trimming cost V 0 bases and J 2 bases, with 8 bases left between them. The CDR3 spans 16 residues. The germline CDR1 and CDR2 sequences are LGHNA and YSLEER. CDR3 residues: CASSQDWRAGANVLTS. The CDR3 DNA sequence: TGCGCCAGCAGCCAAGATTGGCGGGCTGGGGCCAACGTCCTGACTTCC.

This clonotype was seen only once. The final CDR3 position lacks the conserved phenylalanine or tryptophan, pointing to a likely read error. This chain links TRBV7-3 with TRBJ1-1; D gene unclear. Deletions cut 2 bases from V and 2 bases from J, with 6 bases between. The CDR3 has 13 residues. Germline values: CDR1 SGHTA, CDR2 FQGTGA. CDR3 sequence: CASSLAGNTEAFL. For the CDR3, the DNA is TGTGCCAGCAGCTTAGCGGGAAACACTGAAGCTTTCCTT.

This clonotype was recorded only once. This clone may be a read error of a much larger clone one base away. This chain uses TRBV5-5 with TRBJ2-1; D is unclear. CDR3 length: 14 amino acids. CDR1 SGHKS and CDR2 YYEKEE come from the germline V gene (reference sequence). The CDR3 region has the DNA TGTGCCCGCAGCGCCTATCTCTTCTACAATGAGCAGTTCTTC. It specifies CARSAYLFYNEQFF.

In DNA, the CDR3 is TGTGCCAGCAGTGAAGCTTTGGGGACAGGGGGTCCCTTGGCCAAAAACATTCAGTACTTC. Its translation: CASSEALGTGGPLAKNIQYF. The chain recombines TRBV6-1 with TRBJ2-4; 11 nucleotides align to TRBD1. CDR3 size: 20 residues. After removal of 0 bases from V and 1 base from J, the junction contained 11 bases not matched to a gene. The germline V gene has CDR1 MNHNS and CDR2 SASEGT.

This chain joins TRBV18 and TRBJ1-2; D is ambiguous. V was shortened by 3 bases and J by 8 bases, with 13 bases between the two germline ends. Germline loops: CDR1 KGHSH, CDR2 LQKENI. The CDR3 has 13 residues. The CDR3: CASSPAGTGGYTF. The CDR3 coding sequence is TGTGCCAGCTCACCGGCAGGTACCGGCGGCTACACCTTC.

This chain uses TRBV20-1 with TRBJ2-3; 10 bases are shared with TRBD2. The germline V gene has CDR1 DFQATT and CDR2 SNEGSKA (reference sequence). V lost 5 bases to trimming and J lost 4 bases; unmatched junction nucleotides: 6. The CDR3 totals 14 residues. CDR3 amino acids: CSAWPLAGADTQYF. In DNA, the CDR3 is TGCAGTGCTTGGCCGCTAGCGGGAGCAGATACGCAGTATTTT.

This clonotype was seen at least ten times. The CDR3 nucleotides read TGCGCCAGCAGCTTGGCAGGGGCCGGTCAGCCCCAGCATTTT. This translates into CASSLAGAGQPQHF. The V call is TRBV5-1, the J call TRBJ1-5; weak D call: TRBD1 (6 bases). The germline gives CDR1 SGHRS, CDR2 YFSETQ. V lost 0 bases to trimming and J lost 6 bases, with 10 bases between them. CDR3 length: 14 amino acids.

The rearrangement joins TRBV6-1 to TRBJ2-7; 8 nucleotides agree with TRBD2. Germline V lookup: CDR1 MNHNS, CDR2 SASEGT. The CDR3 contains 17 residues. With 5 bases clipped from V and 0 bases from J, the junction kept 12 bases outside the gene matches. The CDR3 loop reads CASSPGRWGTSSYEQYF. CDR3 nucleotides: TGTGCCAGCAGTCCTGGCAGGTGGGGGACTAGCTCCTACGAGCAGTACTTC.

This clonotype has at least ten counts. The chain couples TRBV6-2 or TRBV6-3 to TRBJ2-1; 7 bases agree with TRBD2. CDR1 is MNHEY and CDR2 is SVGEGT in the germline V gene. The CDR3 contains 17 residues. Trimming at V came to 2 bases and at J to 2 bases, leaving 9 bases not matched to a gene. For the CDR3, the DNA is TGTGCCAGCAGTTACGGGATACTAGCGAGGACCTACAATGAGCAGTTCTTC. Protein sequence: CASSYGILARTYNEQFF.

Concerning this clonotype: Without the conserved terminal phenylalanine or tryptophan, this CDR3 likely stems from a read error. V and J are TRBV29-1 and TRBJ2-7, with a tentative D call TRBD2 (6 bases). Germline CDR1 reads SQVTM; CDR2 reads ANQGSEA. The V and J ends lost 6 bases and 10 bases respectively, with 22 bases between them. The CDR3 is 13 residues long. The CDR3 is CSVPGGAAREQYL. The CDR3 DNA reads as TGCAGCGTACCAGGAGGGGCCGCACGCGAACAGTACTTA.

This sequence joins TRBV5-5 and TRBJ2-7; 7 bases map to TRBD2. This CDR3 comprises 12 residues. V lost 4 bases, J lost 6 bases, and 4 bases stayed unmatched. Germline V gene data show CDR1 as SGHKS and CDR2 as YYEKEE (reference sequence). The CDR3 here is CASSPGGVEQYF. The CDR3 DNA reads as TGTGCCAGCAGCCCTGGGGGGGTCGAGCAGTACTTC.

Worth noting for this clonotype: A read error may account for a junction end that differs from germline. The rearrangement joins TRBV12-3 or TRBV12-4 to TRBJ1-6; tentatively, D is TRBD1 (5 bases). The CDR3 length is 18 residues. CDR3 nucleotides: TGTGCCAGCAGTTTTCGGACTGGGGCCAGCTCCTATAATTCAACCCTCCACTTT. It translates to CASSFRTGASSYNSTLHF.

As concerns this clonotype: Being one base from a much bigger clone, this may be a read error. The chain uses TRBV12-3 or TRBV12-4 and TRBJ1-5; D gene ambiguous. The CDR3 is 13 residues long. Trimming removed 7 bases from V and 3 bases from J, with 10 bases in between. CDR3 protein: CASTPGNNQPQHF. In DNA, the CDR3 is TGTGCCAGCACTCCCGGGAACAATCAGCCCCAGCATTTT.

Details on this clonotype: This may arise from a read error, as a much more abundant clone is one base away. This sequence joins TRBV12-3 or TRBV12-4 and TRBJ2-6; D may be TRBD1 (6 bases). The CDR3 extends over 15 amino acids. The V end was cut by 6 bases, the J end by 3 bases, with 12 bases between. The CDR3 protein is CASRRAGDGANVLTF. The DNA for the CDR3 is TGTGCCAGCAGACGGGCAGGGGATGGGGCCAACGTCCTGACTTTC.

This chain joins TRBV7-9 and TRBJ2-2; D is perhaps TRBD2 (5 bases). The length of the CDR3 is 16 residues. The germline CDR1 and CDR2 sequences are SEHNR and FQNEAQ (reference sequence). V was clipped by 6 bases and J by 0 bases, with 14 bases between them. CDR3 residues: CASRRPGSPNTGELFF. The CDR3 bases are TGTGCCAGCAGGAGGCCGGGGAGCCCGAACACCGGGGAGCTGTTTTTT.

CDR3 in amino acids: CASSYSKGVSYERYF. CDR3 in DNA: TGTGCCAGCAGTTACTCGAAGGGGGTATCCTACGAGCGATACTTC. The rearrangement joins TRBV6-5 to TRBJ2-7; TRBD1 is a possible D gene (6 bases). V was shortened by 0 bases and J by 13 bases, with 22 bases between the two germline ends. The CDR3 has 15 amino acids. The germline CDR1 and CDR2 sequences are MNHEY and SVGAGI.

Points on this clonotype: At one end the junction does not follow the germline gene, possibly because of a read error. The J gene is TRBJ2-1, the V gene TRBV10-3, with D possibly being TRBD1 or TRBD2 (5 bases each). In germline, CDR1 is ENHRY, CDR2 SYGVKD. The CDR3 consists of 14 residues. The CDR3 spells CPICEGLGYNEQFF. The CDR3 DNA follows: TGTCCCATCTGTGAGGGGTTGGGATACAATGAGCAGTTCTTC.

The table lists this clonotype with a few counts. The germline gene is not matched at one end of the junction; a read error may be the cause. This chain's CDR3 is CASSLEVGPGFNEQFF. The CDR3 bases are TGTGCTAGCAGCTTAGAGGTAGGGCCCGGGTTCAATGAGCAGTTCTTC. The chain is built from TRBV7-9 and TRBJ2-1; D is undetermined. Germline V gene data show CDR1 as SEHNR and CDR2 as FQNEAQ (reference sequence). The CDR3 contains 16 residues.

The J gene is TRBJ1-5, the V gene TRBV29-1; D not resolved. CDR3 size: 13 residues. The germline CDR1 and CDR2 sequences are SQVTM and ANQGSEA. CDR3: CGVISQSNQPQHF. The CDR3 nucleotides are TGCGGGGTTATTAGTCAGAGCAATCAGCCCCAGCATTTT.

Concerning this clonotype itself: Being one base from a much bigger clone, this may be a read error. J is TRBJ1-2 and V is TRBV6-1; maybe TRBD1 (5 bases). V lost 4 bases, J lost 5 bases, and 14 bases lay in between. The CDR3 extends over 14 amino acids. Germline V CDR1 and CDR2: MNHNS, SASEGT. As DNA, the CDR3 is TGTGCCAGCAGTGCAGGGCCTTATTCTTATGGCTACACCTTC. The encoded protein is CASSAGPYSYGYTF.

The chain employs TRBV28 and TRBJ2-7, with 7 nucleotides matching TRBD1. Germline CDR1 is MDHEN and CDR2 is SYDVKM. V was pared by 6 bases and J by 5 bases, with 13 bases of the junction left unmatched. The CDR3 sequence is 15 residues long. The CDR3 is CASSPTSRQGNEQYF. The CDR3, as DNA: TGTGCCAGCAGCCCTACCTCCCGACAGGGCAACGAGCAGTACTTC.